The 18 T cell receptor beta chains below were found in one sample sequenced in a study of blood T cell repertoires in COVID-19. Sequencing used immunoSEQ multiplex PCR; TCRdb keeps in-frame clones, though not all of them. Altogether about 400,000 clones are present, 88% being singletons, with the ten largest covering roughly 2%. The sequenced sample consisted of PBMCs or T cells enriched from blood (not recorded which). The receptor source for this set is a woman aged 40 to 50 with acute COVID-19.

The chain employs TRBV12-3 or TRBV12-4 and TRBJ2-1, with a possible D match to TRBD2 (6 bases). The CDR3 extends over 13 amino acids. Trimming pared 7 bases from V and 10 bases from J, leaving 17 bases between. CDR3 loop: CASTLRRVGEQFF. The CDR3 DNA reads as TGTGCCAGCACCCTCCGGAGGGTCGGGGAGCAGTTCTTC.

This chain connects TRBV24-1 to TRBJ1-5; 7 nucleotides align to TRBD1. The V segment lost 3 bases and the J segment 5 bases; nucleotides outside the gene matches: 6. The germline V gene encodes CDR1 KGHDR and CDR2 SFDVKD. The CDR3 sequence is 15 residues long. In DNA, the CDR3 is TGTGCCACCAGTGATGATGACAGGGAGTATCAGCCCCAGCATTTT. Its translation: CATSDDDREYQPQHF.

The V call is TRBV5-1, the J call TRBJ2-5; TRBD2 aligns across 10 bases. This CDR3 comprises 16 residues. J lost 2 bases, V lost 4 bases, and 8 bases had no gene match. Germline CDR1 SGHRS, CDR2 YFSETQ. The CDR3 nucleotides read TGCGCCAGCAGCAACATACTAGCGGGGAGACAAGAGACCCAGTACTTC. It translates to CASSNILAGRQETQYF.

J is TRBJ1-1 and V is TRBV24-1; possibly TRBD1 for D (5 bases). This CDR3 spans 12 amino acids. V was pared by 5 bases and J by 12 bases, with 15 bases between. Germline V gene data show CDR1 as KGHDR and CDR2 as SFDVKD. The CDR3: CATSAQGRDSFF. The CDR3 DNA sequence: TGTGCCACCAGTGCCCAGGGCAGGGATTCTTTCTTT.

V usage is TRBV29-1 and J usage is TRBJ2-2; TRBD1 matches 7 bases. V was clipped by 6 bases and J by 4 bases; unmatched bases: 8. Germline V gene data show CDR1 as SQVTM and CDR2 as ANQGSEA. There are 14 residues in the CDR3. The CDR3 nucleotides read TGCAGCGTGGGGGAGACAGGGTCCACCGGGGAGCTGTTTTTT. Its protein product is CSVGETGSTGELFF.

This chain's CDR3 is CASSQKTSGEQYF. The CDR3 bases are TGTGCCAGCAGCCAAAAGACCTCGGGCGAGCAGTACTTC. The V call is TRBV14, the J call TRBJ2-7; no clear D. V lost 2 bases, J lost 6 bases, and 11 bases lay in between. The CDR3 loop spans 13 amino acids. The germline gives CDR1 SGHDN, CDR2 FVKESK.

This clone was recorded a few times. The chain employs TRBV7-9 and TRBJ2-1; 8 positions match TRBD2. Trimming removed 4 bases from V and 6 bases from J; junction bases left unmatched: 8. The CDR3 has 15 residues. The germline gives CDR1 SEHNR, CDR2 FQNEAQ (reference sequence). The DNA of the CDR3 is TGTGCCAGCAGCTCTCGGGGGGGCCTTTCCAATGAGCAGTTCTTC. This sequence encodes CASSSRGGLSNEQFF.

The chain has TRBV2 and TRBJ1-6; TRBD1 aligns across 9 bases. J gave up 7 bases and V 2 bases, and 6 bases lay outside the gene matches. Germline V gives CDR1 SNHLY, CDR2 FYNNEI. The CDR3 length is 16 residues. The CDR3: CASSERGTGPNSPLHF. For the CDR3, the DNA is TGTGCCAGCAGTGAAAGGGGGACAGGGCCCAATTCACCCCTCCACTTT.

The rearrangement joins TRBV15 to TRBJ1-4; D perhaps matches TRBD1 (5 bases). The CDR3 spans 16 residues. Trimming removed 5 bases at V and 1 base at J, with 14 bases between. Germline CDR1 and CDR2: LNHNV and YYDKDF (reference sequence). The CDR3 region has the DNA TGTGCCACCAGCGACCTTCAGGGTAGAACTAATGAAAAACTGTTTTTT. This codes for CATSDLQGRTNEKLFF.

V gene TRBV2 combines with J gene TRBJ2-1; TRBD1 aligns across 12 bases. Looked up from germline, CDR1 is SNHLY and CDR2 is FYNNEI. The CDR3 has 15 amino acids. With 6 bases clipped from V and 5 bases from J, the junction kept 5 bases outside the gene matches. CDR3 nucleotides: TGTGCCAGCAGGACCGGGACAGGGGGCAACAATGAGCAGTTCTTC. The encoded protein is CASRTGTGGNNEQFF.

This rearrangement joins TRBV20-1 to TRBJ2-1, with D tentatively TRBD2 (6 bases). CDR3 size: 15 residues. Germline loops: CDR1 DFQATT, CDR2 SNEGSKA (reference sequence). V was pared by 3 bases and J by 8 bases, with 20 bases between. In nucleotides, the CDR3 is TGCAGTGCTAGTAGGTTCAGGGCGGGGACCGATGAGCAGTTCTTC. It encodes CSASRFRAGTDEQFF.

V usage is TRBV5-4 and J usage is TRBJ1-2; 10 positions match TRBD1. This CDR3 contains 14 residues. Germline loops: CDR1 SGHNT, CDR2 YYREEE (reference sequence). The J segment lost 7 bases and the V segment lost 4 bases, leaving 7 bases of the junction unmatched. CDR3 region: CASSLLGQGGGYTF. The CDR3 bases are TGTGCCAGCAGCCTCCTAGGACAGGGGGGTGGCTACACCTTC.

The chain carries TRBV11-2 and TRBJ1-4; 10 nucleotides line up with TRBD1. Looked up from germline, CDR1 is SGHAT and CDR2 is FQNNGV. This CDR3 has 15 amino acids. The trim removed 0 bases at V and 9 bases at J, leaving 4 bases unmatched. The CDR3 DNA follows: TGTGCCAGCAGCTTAGAACGGACAGGGGGGCAAAAACTGTTTTTT. It encodes CASSLERTGGQKLFF.

The V gene is TRBV7-9, the J gene TRBJ2-1; D call uncertain. Germline CDR1 is SEHNR and CDR2 is FQNEAQ (reference sequence). There are 13 residues in the CDR3. V was clipped by 5 bases and J by 9 bases, with 14 bases between them. CDR3 bases: TGTGCCAGCAGCCCGGAGCACGAGACTGAGCAGTTCTTC. This encodes CASSPEHETEQFF.

This chain connects TRBV15 to TRBJ1-3, with 10 bases matching TRBD1. With 1 base clipped from V and 3 bases from J, the junction kept 9 bases outside the gene matches. The CDR3 totals 18 residues. Germline CDR1 and CDR2: LNHNV and YYDKDF (reference sequence). The CDR3 spells CATSRAQDRGTYGNTIYF. CDR3 DNA: TGTGCCACCAGCAGAGCCCAGGACAGGGGGACATATGGAAACACCATATATTTT. The full variable domain, with the rest looked up from reference TRBV15 and TRBJ1-3, is DAMVIQNPRYQVTQFGKPVTLSCSQTLNHNVMYWYQQKSSQAPKLLFHYYDKDFNNEADTPDNFQSRRPNTSFCFLDIRSPGLGDTAMYLCATSRAQDRGTYGNTIYFGEGSWLTVV.

As for this clone: The same CDR3 arises from other DNA sequences in this sample as well. V usage is TRBV11-2 and J usage is TRBJ2-1; possible D gene TRBD1, 5 bases. Trimming stripped 1 base from V and 8 bases from J, with 6 bases between. This CDR3 is 12 amino acids long. Germline V gene lookup returns CDR1 SGHAT and CDR2 FQNNGV. The CDR3 loop reads CASSLGGDEQFF. The DNA for the CDR3 is TGTGCCAGCAGCTTAGGGGGCGATGAGCAGTTCTTC.

This clone was found once. The rearrangement uses TRBV4-2 and TRBJ1-4; no definite D call. Per the germline V gene, CDR1 is LGHNA and CDR2 is YNFKEQ. The germline V and J ends were trimmed by 1 base and 8 bases, with 17 bases remaining between them. This CDR3 has 16 amino acids. DNA of the CDR3: TGTGCCAGCAGCCAAGCGAGAGCTTACAGTGAAGAAAAACTGTTTTTT. This sequence encodes CASSQARAYSEEKLFF.

V usage is TRBV29-1 and J usage is TRBJ2-5, with a weak D call TRBD2 (7 bases). With 7 bases removed from V and 5 bases from J, the gap between germline ends came to 20 bases. CDR1 is SQVTM and CDR2 is ANQGSEA in the germline V gene. The CDR3 is 14 amino acids. DNA of the CDR3: TGCAGCGCGACTGAGGGGGGGAATCGGGAGACCCAGTACTTC. Amino acids: CSATEGGNRETQYF.